This T cell receptor (beta chain) is from a study of identical twins. Points from the study as a whole: A cross-sectional statistical analysis, not follow-up of the same donors, supported the conclusions. While abundant cord blood beta clonotypes carried fewer insertions, memory repertoires showed no such pattern.

Trimming cost V 6 bases and J 4 bases, with 10 bases left between them. Germline V CDR1 and CDR2: MNHEY, SVGEGT. The CDR3 has 13 amino acids. As for this clonotype: The antigen is undetermined.

Unique molecular identifiers were present on the cDNA, which also gained a universal primer site by template switching. TCRdb re-analysed the 5' RACE reads in MiXCR, keeping a single row per CDR3 protein. The table shows fewer than 250,000 distinct CDR3 sequences, with about 16% occurring only once. These same records also appear under a second study, on T cells expressing NK-cell markers. That study reports: Among the experiments, several used an anti-gamma-delta TCR antibody to restrict sorting to alpha-beta TCR T cells.

The receptor comes from a woman aged 18 to 35 in good health. The sequenced sample was CD8+ T cells sorted from blood. This chain joins TRBV6-2 or TRBV6-3 and TRBJ2-1; D ambiguous. DNA of the CDR3: TGTGCCAGCAGCGGATTTGGGTACAATGAGCAGTTCTTC. This gives the protein CASSGFGYNEQFF.